The rows below give T cell receptor beta chains drawn from one sample of a study of brain metastases from non-small cell lung cancer. The repertoire was sequenced with immunoSEQ multiplex PCR; TCRdb's copy has only in-frame clones and lacks some. Among some 4,200 clones listed, 70% to 90% were seen once. The sample comprised primary lung tumor tissue. Receptors originate from a donor at least 40 years old with non-small cell lung cancer. CDR3s include the opening cysteine and the closing phenylalanine or tryptophan. A D gene is named only where the DNA matches it firmly. Expanded clones get a size class; other rows say once, few or many, or leave the size out.

j_call d_call v_call clone_size cdr3_length cdr3_nt cdr3_aa
TRBJ2-3 TRBD1 TRBV4-3 NA 18 TGCGCCAGCAGCCAAGAAACCCTCGGGACAGGGCTAGCAGATACGCAGTATTTT CASSQETLGTGLADTQYF
TRBJ2-1 TRBD2 TRBV7-3 NA 15 TGTGCCAGCAGCCGCATGTGGGGGGGCTACAATGAGCAGTTCTTC CASSRMWGGYNEQFF
TRBJ2-1 TRBD2 TRBV5-1 NA 16 TGCGCCAGCAGCACCAGCCGGACTAGCGGGAGCCCTGAGCAGTTCTTC CASSTSRTSGSPEQFF
TRBJ1-4 NA TRBV5-6 NA 15 TGTGCCAGCAGCTTGGCACAGTCAACTAATGAAAAACTGTTTTTT CASSLAQSTNEKLFF
TRBJ2-7 TRBD2 TRBV4-3 NA 14 TGCTCCTCACACCCAAGCGGGAGGAGGTACGAGCAGTACTTC CSSHPSGRRYEQYF
TRBJ2-4 TRBD1 TRBV3-1/TRBV3-2 once 17 TGTGCCAGCAGCCAAGCCGACAGGGGGTGGACCAAAAACATTCAGTACTTC CASSQADRGWTKNIQYF
TRBJ2-1 TRBD2 TRBV6-2/TRBV6-3 NA 16 TGTGCCAGCAGTTACCGGACTAGCGGGACAAGGAATGAGCAGTTCTTC CASSYRTSGTRNEQFF
TRBJ2-3 NA TRBV7-6 NA 13 TGTGCCAGCAGCTTAGTTAGCACAGATACGCAGTATTTT CASSLVSTDTQYF
TRBJ1-2 TRBD1 TRBV6-2/TRBV6-3 NA 16 TGTGCCAGCAGTTACGAACTCGGGACAGCGTTATATGGCTACACCTTC CASSYELGTALYGYTF
TRBJ2-1 TRBD2 TRBV9 NA 16 TGTGCCAGCAGCACACGGACTAGCGGGAGGGCGGGAGAGCAGTTCTTC CASSTRTSGRAGEQFF
TRBJ2-3 NA TRBV6-2/TRBV6-3 NA 14 TGTGCCAGCAGTCGACGTACACGCACAGATACGCAGTATTTT CASSRRTRTDTQYF
TRBJ2-3 NA TRBV10-3 NA 11 TGTGCCATCAGGGCTGGGGATACGCAGTATTTT CAIRAGDTQYF
TRBJ1-3 TRBD1 TRBV29-1 NA 14 TGCAGCGCCGCGACAGGGGGCTCTGGAAACACCATATATTTT CSAATGGSGNTIYF
TRBJ2-5 TRBD1 TRBV5-4 NA 16 TGTGCTAGCAGCACAGGGACAGACCTCTTCAAGGGCGCCCAGTACTTC CASSTGTDLFKGAQYF
TRBJ2-3 NA TRBV5-1 NA 15 TGCGCCAGCAGCCCGAAGGGGGGCGCAGCAGATACGCAGTATTTT CASSPKGGAADTQYF
TRBJ1-1 TRBD1 TRBV27 NA 14 TGTGCCAGCAGCCCGGGACAGGGGGCGACTGAAGCTTTCTTT CASSPGQGATEAFF
TRBJ2-7 NA TRBV19 NA 15 TGTGCCAGTAGTATTAATACCAGGGCTAACTACGAGCAGTACTTC CASSINTRANYEQYF
TRBJ1-5 NA TRBV28 NA 15 TGTGCCAGCAGTCCGGACAGACATAGCAATCAGCCCCAGCATTTT CASSPDRHSNQPQHF
TRBJ2-5 NA TRBV7-9 NA 12 TGTGCCAGCAGCGCACGAGCAGAGACCCAGTACTTC CASSARAETQYF
TRBJ2-6 NA TRBV19 NA 12 TGTGCCAGCCGATCTGGGGCCAATGTCCTGACTTTC CASRSGANVLTF
TRBJ2-4 NA TRBV25-1 NA 18 TGTGCCAGCAGTGAATTTTCCTCAGGGGCAGGTTACAAAAACATTCAGTACTTC CASSEFSSGAGYKNIQYF
TRBJ2-1 NA TRBV7-9 NA 12 TGTGCCAGCAGCTTAGTTGGGAATGAGCAGTTCTTC CASSLVGNEQFF
TRBJ1-1 NA TRBV27 NA 15 TGTGCCAGCAGTCTCTTCCGGGATGGACAAACGGGAGCTTTCTTT CASSLFRDGQTGAFF
TRBJ2-5 NA TRBV7-3 NA 13 TGTGCCAGCAGCTTATACGGGGGAGAGACCCAGTACTTC CASSLYGGETQYF
TRBJ1-4 NA TRBV2 NA 13 TGTGCCAGCAGTGATGGATGGGGGGAAAAACTGTTTTTT CASSDGWGEKLFF
TRBJ2-5 NA TRBV5-5 NA 14 TGTGCCAGCAGCTTTCGGATAACCCAAGAGACTCAGTACTTC CASSFRITQETQYF
TRBJ1-5 NA TRBV28 NA 16 TGTGCCAGCAGTCAATGGCGGCTGCAGGGTGATCAGCCCCAGCATTTT CASSQWRLQGDQPQHF
TRBJ2-1 NA TRBV29-1 NA 13 TGCAGCACCGCAGGAATAGCTAAGGATGAGCAGTTCTTC CSTAGIAKDEQFF
TRBJ2-7 TRBD1 TRBV28 NA 13 TGTGCCAGCGTACGACAGGGAAACTACGAGCAGTACTTC CASVRQGNYEQYF
TRBJ2-7 TRBD1 TRBV19 NA 13 TGTGCCAGTAGCCGGGACAGGGCCTACGAGCAGTACTTC CASSRDRAYEQYF
TRBJ1-2 NA TRBV30 NA 13 TGTGCCTGGAGTGAACCGTTCCGTGGGAGCTACACCTTC CAWSEPFRGSYTF
TRBJ1-1 NA TRBV30 NA 11 TGTGCCTGCTTGCACCGACCTGAAGCTTTCTTT CACLHRPEAFF